Only one count was recorded for the clone carrying this T cell receptor beta chain. 60 Vbeta and 13 Jbeta primers were used in PCR. Produced via immunoSEQ multiplex PCR; TCRdb's table is partial and in-frame only. The sample carries 220,000 or so clones, approximately 68% recorded once. The sample belongs to a study of cytomegalovirus exposure and HLA in healthy donors. With 6 bases clipped from V and 7 bases from J, the junction kept 13 bases outside the gene matches. CDR1 is LNHDA, CDR2 SQIVND, per germline (reference sequence). CDR3 length equals 16 residues. The sequence was collected from a woman in her twenties or thirties in good health and CMV-seronegative. This sequence joins TRBV19 and TRBJ2-1; TRBD2 agrees at 9 bases. Specimen: PBMCs. CDR3 in amino acids: CASSQPRVAGENEQFF. The CDR3 DNA reads TGTGCCAGTAGCCAACCGAGGGTAGCGGGAGAGAATGAGCAGTTCTTC.